This section outlines one T cell receptor beta chain sequence together with its context. Its specific antigen is unknown. Base-call qualities are not available, and no considerably larger clone is one nucleotide away. The data are from a study of OX40 agonist ivuxolimab in advanced cancers. For the wider study: Ivuxolimab, which targeted the costimulatory receptor OX40 (CD134), was an agonistic, fully human IgG2 monoclonal antibody. Intravenous ivuxolimab was administered to patients every 2 weeks at six dose levels: 0.01, 0.1, 0.3, 1.5, 3 and 10 mg/kg. Of the roughly 52 dose-escalation patients, hepatocellular carcinoma was present in about 20, melanoma in approximately 15, renal cell carcinoma in 9 and head and neck cancer in 9. In the dose-escalation cohort, approximately 82% of patients were male, and the mean age was approximately 60 years with a range of roughly 23 to 79. Prior anti-PD-1, anti-PD-L1 or anti-CTLA-4 therapy was permitted, and 30% to 45% of dose-escalation patients had received checkpoint inhibitors. Partial responses occurred in three dose-escalation patients: two with cutaneous melanoma and one with hepatocellular carcinoma. Peripheral TCRbeta sequencing was intended to test whether TCR sequence diversity was altered and clonal T-cell expansion was caused by ivuxolimab. The monotherapy dose-escalation portion (N of about 52 patients) of the phase I ivuxolimab trial is reported in the paper. The research as a whole found: In the 0.1-3.0 mg/kg groups, partial responders were among the patients with the lowest normalized peripheral clonal expansion, particularly in CD8+ T cells. After ivuxolimab, more expanded clones were found on average in CD8+ T cells than in CD4+ T cells. At doses from 0.1 to 3.0 mg/kg, clonal expansion was seen in both CD4+ and CD8+ blood T cells between baseline and week 6. The antigen specificity of the peripheral T cells that underwent clonal expansion was not determined. Low levels of normalized T-cell clonal expansion were also seen in some nonresponding patients.

The trial excluded patients who had a history of autoimmune disease or were on systemic immunosuppression. In every dose cohort, peripheral blood was drawn for TCR sequencing at baseline, cycle 4 day 1, and cycle 7 day 1. The samples were drawn from a first-in-human, open-label, multicenter phase I dose-escalation trial of ivuxolimab. Adults with locally advanced or metastatic head and neck squamous cell, hepatocellular, melanoma or renal cell carcinoma were enrolled in the trial. CD4+ and CD8+ T cells were sorted separately from peripheral blood before TCR sequencing. Genomic DNA was extracted from sorted cells for sequencing of the TCRbeta CDR3 region. The immunoSEQ Assay was used for sequencing of TCRbeta CDR3 regions. TCRdb took this table from immuneACCESS and kept in-frame rearrangements with V and J called. Such tables lack part of the clones; where checked against another copy, unresolved V genes explain under half of the gap, and the rest is unexplained. The sample table holds roughly 75,000 clones, of which 75% to 90% were seen once. Approximately 3% of the sample comes from the top ten.

CDR1 and CDR2 are read off the germline V gene as SGHNT and YENEEA. The V end gives up 3 bases and the J end 7 bases, leaving 11 bases in the junction not matched to a gene. The CDR3 runs 16 residues from the cysteine to the phenylalanine. The CDR3 DNA has 48 bases and is translated from base 1. The material was CD4+ or CD8+ T cells sorted from blood, obtained in a trial of the OX40 agonist ivuxolimab. Here the chain combines TRBV11-3 and TRBJ1-5, with 8 bases in between that match TRBD1. This receptor was taken from an adult with an advanced solid tumor such as melanoma, head and neck, liver or kidney cancer. CDR3 reads: CASSLRQGALGQPQHF. The nucleotides read TGTGCCAGCAGCTTGCGGCAGGGGGCGCTCGGACAGCCCCAGCATTTT.